The 30 T cell receptor beta chains presented below share a single source sample, sequenced in a study of somatic mutations in cytotoxic T cells in rheumatoid arthritis. Assay: immunoSEQ multiplex PCR; the TCRdb copy retains only in-frame clones and omits some. The top ten hold about 10% of the sample, which has 27,000 or so clones, around 87% seen once. Sample: CD8+ T cells sorted from blood. The source of these receptors is an adult with rheumatoid arthritis.

V gene TRBV13 combines with J gene TRBJ2-7; the D gene is possibly TRBD2 (5 bases). Germline V gene lookup returns CDR1 PRHDT and CDR2 FYEKMQ (reference sequence). Trimming removed 4 bases at V and 1 base at J, with 8 bases between. This CDR3 is built from 13 residues. The CDR3 here is CASSSGVSYEQYF. The CDR3 DNA reads as TGTGCCAGCAGCTCCGGGGTTTCCTACGAGCAGTACTTC.

This chain connects TRBV6-1 to TRBJ2-5; no definite D call. Trimming took off 1 base at V and 1 base at J, with 10 bases between the two ends. The CDR3 spans 15 residues. Per germline, CDR1 MNHNS and CDR2 SASEGT. This chain's CDR3 is CASSEGQAVQETQYF. DNA for the CDR3: TGTGCCAGCAGTGAAGGCCAAGCAGTCCAAGAGACCCAGTACTTC.

This rearrangement joins TRBV7-9 to TRBJ2-7, with 9 bases aligning to TRBD2. Germline CDR1 reads SEHNR; CDR2 reads FQNEAQ (reference sequence). V dropped 3 bases and J dropped 7; count of bases not matched to a gene: 13. CDR3 length: 16 amino acids. The CDR3 loop is CASSLVYAGGPGEQYF. CDR3 nucleotide sequence: TGTGCCAGCAGCTTGGTATACGCGGGAGGGCCCGGGGAGCAGTACTTC.

The chain joins TRBV5-5 to TRBJ2-7; D gene unclear. The length of the CDR3 is 16 residues. V was trimmed by 4 bases and J by 1 base, leaving 18 bases between them. Germline V lookup: CDR1 SGHKS, CDR2 YYEKEE (reference sequence). CDR3 DNA: TGTGCCAGCAGCGTGACGATTGGATATTCGTCCTACGAGCAGTACTTC. Translation: CASSVTIGYSSYEQYF.

This chain joins TRBV11-2 and TRBJ1-3, with 9 bases that match TRBD1. The CDR3 runs 15 residues. Germline V gene lookup returns CDR1 SGHAT and CDR2 FQNNGV. V lost 3 bases to trimming and J lost 4 bases; unmatched junction nucleotides: 4. CDR3 loop: CASSFGQGNGNTIYF. CDR3 sequence (DNA): TGTGCCAGCAGCTTTGGACAGGGGAACGGAAACACCATATATTTT.

This chain connects TRBV7-9 to TRBJ1-2, with 10 bases aligning to TRBD1. Per germline, CDR1 SEHNR and CDR2 FQNEAQ (reference sequence). The CDR3 spans 16 residues. Trimming cost V 1 base and J 4 bases; bases outside gene matches: 6. The CDR3 is CASSLVFGQGGYGYTF. The CDR3 region has the DNA TGTGCCAGCAGCTTAGTATTCGGACAGGGGGGCTATGGCTACACCTTC.

The gene calls are TRBV6-6 and TRBJ1-4; TRBD1 matches at 7 bases. Germline V gene sequence: CDR1 MNHNY, CDR2 SVGAGI (reference sequence). Unmatched junction bases numbered 9, after V lost 5 bases and J lost 6 bases. This CDR3 contains 15 residues. CDR3 sequence: CASSLLQGRHEKLFF. In DNA form, the CDR3 reads TGTGCCAGCAGTCTCCTACAGGGGAGACATGAAAAACTGTTTTTT.

The chain is built from TRBV6-6 and TRBJ2-3; 9 bases fit TRBD2. Per germline, CDR1 MNHNY and CDR2 SVGAGI (reference sequence). The length of the CDR3 is 16 residues. The J segment lost 6 bases and the V segment lost 2 bases, leaving 9 bases of the junction unmatched. The CDR3 is CASSYGILAGADTQYF. The CDR3 DNA is TGTGCCAGCAGTTACGGGATCTTAGCGGGAGCCGATACGCAGTATTTT.

The chain uses TRBV6-1 and TRBJ2-7, with no clear D. The CDR3 contains 11 residues. Between the trimmed V and J ends, which lost 8 bases and 7 bases, there was a span of 12 bases. Per germline, CDR1 MNHNS and CDR2 SASEGT. The CDR3 loop reads CASLHVGEQYF. The CDR3 DNA reads TGTGCCAGCTTACACGTCGGGGAGCAGTACTTC.

The chain employs TRBV19 and TRBJ2-7, with D hard to call. The CDR3 totals 11 residues. V shed 5 bases and J shed 6 bases, with 8 bases lying between them. CDR1 is LNHDA and CDR2 is SQIVND in the germline V gene (reference sequence). The CDR3 DNA reads TGTGCCAGTAGTCGGCCGGGCGAGCAGTACTTC. Translated: CASSRPGEQYF.

The rearrangement uses TRBV7-9 and TRBJ2-7; D may match TRBD1 or TRBD2 (5 bases each). Trimming took 5 bases from V and 3 from J, leaving 8 bases between them. The CDR3 length is 12 residues. CDR1 SEHNR and CDR2 FQNEAQ come from the germline V gene (reference sequence). CDR3 in DNA: TGTGCCAGCAGCCCAGGGAGCTACGAGCAGTACTTC. Translated, it gives CASSPGSYEQYF. Together with reference TRBV7-9 and TRBJ2-7, the CDR3 gives the full variable domain: DTGVSQNPRHKITKRGQNVTFRCDPISEHNRLYWYRQTLGQGPEFLTYFQNEAQLEKSRLLSDRFSAERPKGSFSTLEIQRTEQGDSAMYLCASSPGSYEQYFGPGTRLTVT.

The gene calls are TRBV7-9 and TRBJ1-2, with 7 bases fitting TRBD1. V was pared by 0 bases and J by 6 bases, with 4 bases of the junction left unmatched. The CDR3 runs 14 residues. Germline V gene sequence: CDR1 SEHNR, CDR2 FQNEAQ (reference sequence). CDR3 sequence (DNA): TGTGCCAGCAGCTTAGCGGGACAGATTGATGGCTACACCTTC. Its translation: CASSLAGQIDGYTF.

This clone was seen only a few times. The rearrangement uses TRBV7-8 and TRBJ2-7; 10 bases are a match to TRBD2. V lost 3 bases, J lost 2 bases, and 10 bases stayed unmatched. Germline loops: CDR1 SGHVS, CDR2 FQNEAQ. There are 17 residues in the CDR3. As DNA, the CDR3 is TGTGCCAGCAGCTTTAAGGAGGCACTAGCGGGGCCCTACGAGCAGTACTTC. The encoded protein is CASSFKEALAGPYEQYF.

This rearrangement joins TRBV4-2 to TRBJ1-2; D unresolved. V lost 0 bases to trimming and J lost 4 bases, with 12 bases between them. Germline values: CDR1 LGHNA, CDR2 YNFKEQ. This CDR3 has 15 amino acids. CDR3 coding DNA: TGTGCCAGCAGCCAAGATCTTCCTGGGATCTATGGCTACACCTTC. Translation gives CASSQDLPGIYGYTF.

This sequence joins TRBV30 and TRBJ1-6; 9 bases align to TRBD1. The germline V gene has CDR1 GTSNPN and CDR2 SVGIG (reference sequence). The CDR3 loop spans 14 amino acids. With 2 bases clipped from V and 10 bases from J, the junction kept 6 bases outside the gene matches. The CDR3 region is CAWSTGQGGSPLHF. In DNA form, the CDR3 reads TGTGCCTGGAGTACGGGACAGGGAGGCTCACCCCTCCACTTT.

The count of this clone is one. The J gene is TRBJ2-7, the V gene TRBV11-2; 9 positions agree with TRBD2. This CDR3 comprises 16 residues. Trimming at V came to 3 bases and at J to 3 bases, leaving 9 bases not matched to a gene. From germline, CDR1 is SGHAT and CDR2 FQNNGV. CDR3 DNA: TGTGCCAGCAGCTTCAAAGCGGGGGGCCAAGACTACGAGCAGTACTTC. Translated, it gives CASSFKAGGQDYEQYF.

V is TRBV7-8 and J is TRBJ2-7; 7 nucleotides match TRBD1. Germline V gene lookup returns CDR1 SGHVS and CDR2 FQNEAQ. The CDR3 is 16 amino acids. V lost 5 bases and J lost 1; bases outside the gene matches: 11. CDR3 nucleotides: TGTGCCAGCAGCCATCAAACAGGGGATGCGTCCTACGAGCAGTACTTC. Its translation: CASSHQTGDASYEQYF.

The rearrangement joins TRBV19 to TRBJ2-1; 7 bases are a match to TRBD1. CDR1 and CDR2 from the germline V gene are LNHDA and SQIVND (reference sequence). The CDR3 is 16 amino acids. V gave up 4 bases and J gave up 4 bases; unmatched junction bases: 10. The CDR3 DNA reads TGTGCCAGTAGTACAGAGAGGGGGCTTCTATACAATGAGCAGTTCTTC. Protein sequence: CASSTERGLLYNEQFF.

The V and J genes are TRBV27 and TRBJ2-1; a possible D gene is TRBD2 (7 bases). Trimming took 5 bases from V and 7 from J, leaving 21 bases between them. This CDR3 is 16 amino acids long. In germline, CDR1 is MNHEY, CDR2 SMNVEV (reference sequence). Here the CDR3 DNA reads TGTGCCAGCAGTCCTCTAGGGGGGGCAGGGTTTAATGAGCAGTTCTTC. This encodes CASSPLGGAGFNEQFF.

This clone occurred a few times. The J gene is TRBJ1-2, the V gene TRBV30; D is unclear. The CDR3 loop spans 14 amino acids. V lost 2 bases, J lost 7 bases, and 17 bases lay in between. Per the germline V gene, CDR1 is GTSNPN and CDR2 is SVGIG (reference sequence). The CDR3 coding sequence is TGTGCCTGGAGTCGACGTCTCAAGCCTTCTGGCTACACCTTC. It encodes CAWSRRLKPSGYTF.

The chain is built from TRBV29-1 and TRBJ2-7, with D hard to call. The CDR3 has 13 residues. Germline CDR1 is SQVTM and CDR2 is ANQGSEA. V shed 5 bases and J shed 1 base, with 12 bases lying between them. CDR3: CSVTDGDSYEQYF. The CDR3, as DNA: TGCAGCGTTACGGATGGGGATTCCTACGAGCAGTACTTC.

The chain recombines TRBV6-5 with TRBJ2-1; 8 nucleotides match TRBD2. The germline CDR1 and CDR2 sequences are MNHEY and SVGAGI. Trimming cost V 5 bases and J 7 bases; bases outside gene matches: 7. This CDR3 region has 14 residues. CDR3 region: CASSIAGTLNEQFF. CDR3 coding DNA: TGTGCCAGCAGTATAGCGGGGACCCTGAATGAGCAGTTCTTC.

The chain combines TRBV7-3 with TRBJ2-2; TRBD2 agrees at 8 bases. This CDR3 has 18 amino acids. The V and J ends lost 4 bases and 3 bases, in that order; junction bases with no gene match: 13. Germline V gene data show CDR1 as SGHTA and CDR2 as FQGTGA. The CDR3 DNA reads TGTGCCAGCAGCTCCCCCGGGGGAGCGGGGGTGGACACCGGGGAGCTGTTTTTT. Protein: CASSSPGGAGVDTGELFF.

J is TRBJ1-6 and V is TRBV28; no clear D. With 9 bases removed from V and 0 bases from J, the gap between germline ends came to 9 bases. CDR1 and CDR2 from the germline V gene are MDHEN and SYDVKM. The length of the CDR3 is 14 residues. CDR3 in amino acids: CASRKSSYNSPLHF. The DNA for the CDR3 is TGTGCCAGTCGAAAGAGCTCCTATAATTCACCCCTCCACTTT.

The V and J genes are TRBV6-6 and TRBJ2-7; D might be TRBD1 (6 bases). Trimming pared 4 bases from V and 3 bases from J, leaving 10 bases between. The CDR3 sequence is 13 residues long. Germline CDR1 reads MNHNY; CDR2 reads SVGAGI (reference sequence). The DNA of the CDR3 is TGTGCCAGCAGTTCGTCGGACAGCTACGAGCAGTACTTC. Translating gives CASSSSDSYEQYF.

This clone has just a few counts. The V gene is TRBV5-6, the J gene TRBJ2-7, with TRBD2 identical over 7 bases. Germline V lookup: CDR1 SGHDT, CDR2 YYEEEE. The V and J ends lost 5 bases and 2 bases, in that order; junction bases with no gene match: 7. The CDR3 loop spans 14 amino acids. The CDR3 spells CASRSWGGTYEQYF. The CDR3 DNA follows: TGTGCCAGCAGATCCTGGGGGGGTACCTACGAGCAGTACTTC.

In this sample, this clone turned up once. For the CDR3, the DNA is TGTGCCAGCAGCCGAGAGGGACAGCCATCCACCGGGGAGCTGTTTTTT. It is translated as CASSREGQPSTGELFF. The chain couples TRBV25-1 to TRBJ2-2; TRBD1 matches 7 bases. Germline V gene data show CDR1 as MGHDK and CDR2 as SYGVNS. The CDR3 has 16 amino acids. Trimming took 6 bases from V and 4 from J; bases not matched to a gene: 11.

The chain employs TRBV4-1 and TRBJ2-7, with D unresolved. Germline loops: CDR1 MGHRA, CDR2 YSYEKL. V was shortened by 2 bases and J by 6 bases, with 17 bases between the two germline ends. This CDR3 is built from 15 residues. The CDR3 loop is CASSQREALGLEQYF. The CDR3 region has the DNA TGCGCCAGCAGCCAACGAGAGGCTTTGGGTCTCGAGCAGTACTTC.

This clone was detected only once. This chain uses TRBV11-2 with TRBJ2-1; no reliable D call. The CDR3 length is 17 residues. The germline V gene encodes CDR1 SGHAT and CDR2 FQNNGV. Trimming cost V 1 base and J 2 bases, with 15 bases left between them. CDR3 sequence reads: CASSLVSGPHAYNEQFF. The DNA of the CDR3 is TGTGCCAGCAGCTTAGTTTCTGGGCCTCACGCCTACAATGAGCAGTTCTTC.

V is TRBV19 and J is TRBJ1-1; D is undetermined. V lost 5 bases, J lost 0 bases, and 13 bases lay in between. The length of the CDR3 is 15 residues. CDR1 is LNHDA and CDR2 is SQIVND in the germline V gene (reference sequence). The CDR3 coding sequence is TGTGCCAGTAGTCCGACGAAAAGGATGAACACTGAAGCTTTCTTT. It codes for CASSPTKRMNTEAFF. Combining the CDR3 with reference TRBV19 and TRBJ1-1 gives the whole variable domain DGGITQSPKYLFRKEGQNVTLSCEQNLNHDAMYWYRQDPGQGLRLIYYSQIVNDFQKGDIAEGYSVSREKKESFPLTVTSAQKNPTAFYLCASSPTKRMNTEAFFGQGTRLTVV.